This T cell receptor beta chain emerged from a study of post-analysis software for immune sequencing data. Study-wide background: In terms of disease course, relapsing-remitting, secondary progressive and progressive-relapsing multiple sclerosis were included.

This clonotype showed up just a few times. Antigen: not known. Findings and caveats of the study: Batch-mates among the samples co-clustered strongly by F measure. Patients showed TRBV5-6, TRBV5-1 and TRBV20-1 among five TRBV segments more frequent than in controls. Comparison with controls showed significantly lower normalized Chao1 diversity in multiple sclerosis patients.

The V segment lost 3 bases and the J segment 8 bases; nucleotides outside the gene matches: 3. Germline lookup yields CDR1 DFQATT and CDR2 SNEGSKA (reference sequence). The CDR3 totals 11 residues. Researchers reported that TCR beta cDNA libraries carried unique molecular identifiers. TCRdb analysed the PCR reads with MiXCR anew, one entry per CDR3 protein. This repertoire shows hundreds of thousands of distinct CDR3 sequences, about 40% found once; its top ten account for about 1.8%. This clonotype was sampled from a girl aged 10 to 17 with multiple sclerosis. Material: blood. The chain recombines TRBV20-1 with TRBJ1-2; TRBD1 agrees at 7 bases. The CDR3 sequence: CSASDRDGYTF. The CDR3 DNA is TGCAGTGCTAGTGACAGGGACGGCTACACCTTC.